What follows describes a single TCR beta chain. Its antigen is currently unknown. RNA transcripts yielded amplified TCR beta CDR3 regions. Amplification began with first-round RT-PCR using HTBI primers, then second-round multiplex PCR was performed. TCRdb recomputed calls from the multiplex PCR reads with MiXCR, one row per CDR3 protein. The repertoire holds some 350,000 distinct CDR3 sequences, roughly 15% seen once, with 2% to 3% in the top ten. The sample originates from a study of Graves' ophthalmopathy and Graves' hyperthyroidism. Study at large: Blood was drawn at initial diagnosis, before any treatment.

Whole-study findings and limits: A majority of expanded thyroid clonotypes exceeding 0.001 frequency were likewise present in blood.

There are 16 residues in the CDR3. J lost 7 bases, V lost 0 bases, and 12 bases had no gene match. Looked up from germline, CDR1 is SNHLY and CDR2 is FYNNEI. This clonotype was obtained from an adult woman with stable Graves' hyperthyroidism. The sample comprised peripheral blood. V gene TRBV2 combines with J gene TRBJ2-7; TRBD1 agrees at 7 bases. The CDR3 protein is CASSEAPTGMYAEQYF. Written as DNA, the CDR3 is TGTGCCAGCAGTGAAGCCCCGACAGGGATGTACGCGGAGCAGTACTTC.